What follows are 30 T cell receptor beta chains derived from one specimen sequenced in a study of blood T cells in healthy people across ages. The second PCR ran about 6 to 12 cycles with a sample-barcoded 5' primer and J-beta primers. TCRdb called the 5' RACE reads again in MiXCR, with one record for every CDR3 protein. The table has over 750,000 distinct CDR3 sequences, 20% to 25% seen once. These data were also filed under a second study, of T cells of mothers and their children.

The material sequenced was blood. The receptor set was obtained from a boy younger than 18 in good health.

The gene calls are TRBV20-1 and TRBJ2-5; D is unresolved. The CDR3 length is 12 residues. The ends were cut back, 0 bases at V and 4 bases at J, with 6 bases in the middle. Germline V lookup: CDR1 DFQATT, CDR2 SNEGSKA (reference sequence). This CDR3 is CSARDPPETQYF. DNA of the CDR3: TGCAGTGCTAGAGACCCCCCAGAGACCCAGTACTTC.

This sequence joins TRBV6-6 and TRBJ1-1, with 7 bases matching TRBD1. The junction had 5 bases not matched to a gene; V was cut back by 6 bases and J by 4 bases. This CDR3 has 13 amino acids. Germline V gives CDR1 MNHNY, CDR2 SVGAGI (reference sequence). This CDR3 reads CASSEPGGTEAFF. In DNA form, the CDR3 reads TGTGCCAGCAGCGAGCCAGGGGGCACTGAAGCTTTCTTT.

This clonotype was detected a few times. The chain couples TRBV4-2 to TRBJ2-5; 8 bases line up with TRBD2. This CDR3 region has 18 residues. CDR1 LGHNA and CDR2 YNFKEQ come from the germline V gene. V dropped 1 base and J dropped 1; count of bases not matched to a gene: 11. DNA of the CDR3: TGTGCCAGCAGCCAAGGTCCCCTCTTTACTAGCGGCCAAGAGACCCAGTACTTC. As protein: CASSQGPLFTSGQETQYF.

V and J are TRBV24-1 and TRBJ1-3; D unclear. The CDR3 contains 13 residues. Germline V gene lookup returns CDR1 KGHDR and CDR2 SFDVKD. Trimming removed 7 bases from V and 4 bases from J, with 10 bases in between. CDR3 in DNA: TGTGCCACCAGCGACCCGGGCGGAAACACCATATATTTT. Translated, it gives CATSDPGGNTIYF.

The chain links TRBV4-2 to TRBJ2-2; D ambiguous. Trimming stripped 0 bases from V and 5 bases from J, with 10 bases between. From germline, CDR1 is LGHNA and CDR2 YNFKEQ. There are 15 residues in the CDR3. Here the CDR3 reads CASSQEYGVTGELFF. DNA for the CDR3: TGTGCCAGCAGCCAAGAGTATGGCGTAACCGGGGAGCTGTTTTTT.

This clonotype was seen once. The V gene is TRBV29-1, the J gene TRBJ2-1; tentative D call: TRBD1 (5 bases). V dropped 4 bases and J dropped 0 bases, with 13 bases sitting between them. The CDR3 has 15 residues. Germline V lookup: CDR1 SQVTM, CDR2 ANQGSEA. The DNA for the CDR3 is TGCAGCGTTGGGGGCGGAGCAAGCTCCTACAATGAGCAGTTCTTC. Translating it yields CSVGGGASSYNEQFF.

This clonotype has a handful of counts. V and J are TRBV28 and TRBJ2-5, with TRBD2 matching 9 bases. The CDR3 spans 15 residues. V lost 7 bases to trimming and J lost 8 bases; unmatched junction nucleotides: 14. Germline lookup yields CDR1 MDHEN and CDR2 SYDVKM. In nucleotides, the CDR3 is TGTGCCAGCACCTCCCCCGAGCGGGGGGTATCCACCCAGTACTTC. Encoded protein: CASTSPERGVSTQYF.

The CDR3 DNA sequence: TGTGCCAGCAGCTTCCCGGGGCAGGGCGAGCAGCCCCAGCATTTT. Translating it yields CASSFPGQGEQPQHF. This chain connects TRBV7-2 to TRBJ1-5, with a possible D match to TRBD1 (5 bases). V was trimmed by 3 bases and J by 7 bases, leaving 16 bases between them. The germline gives CDR1 SGHTA, CDR2 FQGNSA. This CDR3 has 15 residues. Full variable domain (remainder filled in from reference TRBV7-2 and TRBJ1-5): GAGVSQSPSNKVTEKGKDVELRCDPISGHTALYWYRQSLGQGLEFLIYFQGNSAPDKSGLPSDRFSAERTGGSVSTLTIQRTQQEDSAVYLCASSFPGQGEQPQHFGDGTRLSIL.

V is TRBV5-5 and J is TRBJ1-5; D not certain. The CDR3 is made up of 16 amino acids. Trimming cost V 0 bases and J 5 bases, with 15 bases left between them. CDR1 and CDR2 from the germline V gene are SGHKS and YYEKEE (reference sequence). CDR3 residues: CASSLDVRGWDQPQHF. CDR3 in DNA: TGTGCCAGCAGCTTGGATGTGCGAGGGTGGGATCAGCCCCAGCATTTT.

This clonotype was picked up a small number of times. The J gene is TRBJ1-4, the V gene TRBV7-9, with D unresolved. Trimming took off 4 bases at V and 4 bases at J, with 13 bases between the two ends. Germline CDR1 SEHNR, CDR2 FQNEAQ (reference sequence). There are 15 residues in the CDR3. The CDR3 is CASSSGYGFNEKLFF. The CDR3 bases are TGTGCCAGCAGCTCGGGGTACGGATTTAATGAAAAACTGTTTTTT.

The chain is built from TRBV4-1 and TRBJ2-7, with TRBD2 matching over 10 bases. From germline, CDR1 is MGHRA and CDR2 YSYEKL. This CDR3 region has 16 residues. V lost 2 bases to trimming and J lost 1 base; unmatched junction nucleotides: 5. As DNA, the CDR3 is TGCGCCAGCAGCCAAACCGGGACTAGCGTTTCCTACGAGCAGTACTTC. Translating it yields CASSQTGTSVSYEQYF.

This CDR3 reads CAISDLITGEQYF. DNA for the CDR3: TGTGCCATCAGTGACCTGATAACGGGAGAGCAGTACTTC. The genes are TRBV10-3 and TRBJ2-7, with a possible D match to TRBD2 (5 bases). The V gene lost 3 bases and the J gene lost 7 bases, with 13 bases spanning the gap. Looked up from germline, CDR1 is ENHRY and CDR2 is SYGVKD. This CDR3 is built from 13 residues.

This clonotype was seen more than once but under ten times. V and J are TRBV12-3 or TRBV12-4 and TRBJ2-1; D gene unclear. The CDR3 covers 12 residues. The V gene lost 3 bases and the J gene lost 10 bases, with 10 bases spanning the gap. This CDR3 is CASSLVGREQFF. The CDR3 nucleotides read TGTGCCAGCAGTTTGGTAGGCAGGGAGCAGTTCTTC.

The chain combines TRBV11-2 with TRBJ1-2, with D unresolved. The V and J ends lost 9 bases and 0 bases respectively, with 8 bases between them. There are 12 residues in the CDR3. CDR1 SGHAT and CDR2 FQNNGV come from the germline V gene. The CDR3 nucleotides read TGTGCCAGTGCATCTGCTAACTATGGCTACACCTTC. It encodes CASASANYGYTF.

The CDR3, as DNA: TGCAGCGCCGTGGGACCCAACTACAATGAGCAGTTCTTC. It translates to CSAVGPNYNEQFF. The chain uses TRBV29-1 and TRBJ2-1; D possibly uses TRBD1 or TRBD2 (5 bases each). Trimming removed 7 bases from V and 3 bases from J, with 13 bases in between. The CDR3 loop spans 13 amino acids. Germline V gene data show CDR1 as SQVTM and CDR2 as ANQGSEA.

The CDR3 loop reads CASSQDSLISDEQFF. The CDR3 nucleotides read TGTGCCAGCAGCCAAGATTCCCTTATCTCCGATGAGCAGTTCTTC. V and J are TRBV3-1 and TRBJ2-1; D gene ambiguous. The germline V gene encodes CDR1 LGHDT and CDR2 YNNKEL (reference sequence). V was pared by 0 bases and J by 8 bases, with 14 bases between. The CDR3 is made up of 15 amino acids.

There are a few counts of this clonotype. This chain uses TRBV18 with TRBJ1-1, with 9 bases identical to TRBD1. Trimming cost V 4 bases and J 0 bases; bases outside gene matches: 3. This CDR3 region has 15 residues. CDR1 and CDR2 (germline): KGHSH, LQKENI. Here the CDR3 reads CASSRGQGMNTEAFF. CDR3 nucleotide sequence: TGTGCCAGCTCACGAGGACAGGGGATGAACACTGAAGCTTTCTTT.

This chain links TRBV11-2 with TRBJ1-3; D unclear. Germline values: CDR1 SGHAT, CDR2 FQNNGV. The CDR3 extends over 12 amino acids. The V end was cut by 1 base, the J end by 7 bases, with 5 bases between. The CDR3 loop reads CASSLVSNTIYF. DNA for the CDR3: TGTGCCAGCAGCTTAGTTTCCAACACCATATATTTT. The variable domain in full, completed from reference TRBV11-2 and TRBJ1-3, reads EAGVAQSPRYKIIEKRQSVAFWCNPISGHATLYWYQQILGQGPKLLIQFQNNGVVDDSQLPKDRFSAERLKGVDSTLKIQPAKLEDSAVYLCASSLVSNTIYFGEGSWLTVV.

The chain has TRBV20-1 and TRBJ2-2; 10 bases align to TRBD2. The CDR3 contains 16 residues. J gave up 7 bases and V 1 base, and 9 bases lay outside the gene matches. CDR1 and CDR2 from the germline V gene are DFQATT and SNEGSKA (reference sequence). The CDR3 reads CSARGASGSGSGELFF. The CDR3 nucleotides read TGCAGTGCTAGAGGGGCTAGCGGGAGTGGGAGCGGGGAGCTGTTTTTT.

Here the CDR3 DNA reads TGTGCCAGCAGCTTTACAGGGGACTACGAGCAGTACTTC. Encoded protein: CASSFTGDYEQYF. The rearrangement links TRBV7-8 to TRBJ2-7; 7 bases align to TRBD1. The V gene's germline CDR1 is SGHVS and CDR2 FQNEAQ. This CDR3 comprises 13 residues. Trimming took 3 bases from V and 3 from J; bases not matched to a gene: 2.

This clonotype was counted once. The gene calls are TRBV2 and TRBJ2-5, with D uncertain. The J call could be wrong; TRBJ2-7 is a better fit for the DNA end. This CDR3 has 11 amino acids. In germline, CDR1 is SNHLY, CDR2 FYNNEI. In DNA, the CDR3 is TGTGCCAGCAGGGAAACCTACGAGCAGTACTTC. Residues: CASRETYEQYF.

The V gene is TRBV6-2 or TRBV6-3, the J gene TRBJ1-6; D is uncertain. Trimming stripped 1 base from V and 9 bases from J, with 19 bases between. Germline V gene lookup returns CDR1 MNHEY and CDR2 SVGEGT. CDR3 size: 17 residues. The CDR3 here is CASSYLVPSEGASPLHF. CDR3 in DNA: TGTGCCAGCAGTTACTTGGTCCCGTCGGAGGGCGCTTCACCCCTCCACTTT.

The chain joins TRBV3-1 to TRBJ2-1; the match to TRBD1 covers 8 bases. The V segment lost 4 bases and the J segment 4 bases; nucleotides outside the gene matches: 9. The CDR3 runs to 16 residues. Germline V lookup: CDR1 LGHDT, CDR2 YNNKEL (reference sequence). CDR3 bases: TGTGCCAGCAGCCTCCGGGACAGGCTCGAATACAATGAGCAGTTCTTC. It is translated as CASSLRDRLEYNEQFF.

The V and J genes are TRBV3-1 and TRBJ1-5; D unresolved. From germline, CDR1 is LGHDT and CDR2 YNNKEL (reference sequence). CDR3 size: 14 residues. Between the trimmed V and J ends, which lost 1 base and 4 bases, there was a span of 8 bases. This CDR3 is CASSQVPTNQPQHF. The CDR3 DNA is TGTGCCAGCAGCCAAGTCCCCACAAATCAGCCCCAGCATTTT.

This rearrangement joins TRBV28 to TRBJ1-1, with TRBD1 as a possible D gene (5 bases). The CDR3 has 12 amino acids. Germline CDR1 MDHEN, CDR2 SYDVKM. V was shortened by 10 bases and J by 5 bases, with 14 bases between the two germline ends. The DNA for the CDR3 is TGTGCCAACGGACGTTGGGGGACTGAAGCTTTCTTT. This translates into CANGRWGTEAFF. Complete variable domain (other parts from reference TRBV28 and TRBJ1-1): DVKVTQSSRYLVKRTGEKVFLECVQDMDHENMFWYRQDPGLGLRLIYFSYDVKMKEKGDIPEGYSVSREKKERFSLILESASTNQTSMYLCANGRWGTEAFFGQGTRLTVV.

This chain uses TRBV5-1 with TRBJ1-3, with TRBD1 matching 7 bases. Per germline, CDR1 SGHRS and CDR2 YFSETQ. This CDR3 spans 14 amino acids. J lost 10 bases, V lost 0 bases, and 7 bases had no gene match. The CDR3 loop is CASSLGQGEDTIYF. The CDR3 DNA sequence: TGCGCCAGCAGCTTGGGGCAGGGGGAAGATACCATATATTTT.

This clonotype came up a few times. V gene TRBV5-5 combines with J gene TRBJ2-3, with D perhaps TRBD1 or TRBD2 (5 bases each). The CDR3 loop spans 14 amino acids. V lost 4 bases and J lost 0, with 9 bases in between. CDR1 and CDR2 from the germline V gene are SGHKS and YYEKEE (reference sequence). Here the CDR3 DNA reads TGTGCCAGCAGCGGGGACGGTAGCACAGATACGCAGTATTTT. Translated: CASSGDGSTDTQYF.

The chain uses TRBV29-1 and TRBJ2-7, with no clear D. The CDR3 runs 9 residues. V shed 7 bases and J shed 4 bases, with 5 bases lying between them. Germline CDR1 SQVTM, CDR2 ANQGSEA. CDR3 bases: TGCAGCGAGGGATACGAGCAGTACTTC. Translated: CSEGYEQYF.

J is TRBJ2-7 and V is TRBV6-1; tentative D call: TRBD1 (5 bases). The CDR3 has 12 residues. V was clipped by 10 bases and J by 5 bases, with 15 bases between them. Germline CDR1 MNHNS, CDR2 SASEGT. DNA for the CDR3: TGTGCCACTCTCCCAGGGATGGACGAGCAGTACTTC. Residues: CATLPGMDEQYF.

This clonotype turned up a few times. This CDR3 is CASSRTEANYGYTF. The CDR3 coding sequence is TGTGCCAGCAGCCGGACGGAAGCTAACTATGGCTACACCTTC. V and J are TRBV3-1 and TRBJ1-2; the D is unclear. V was cut by 4 bases and J by 0 bases, with 9 bases left in between. The CDR3 is 14 amino acids. Looked up from germline, CDR1 is LGHDT and CDR2 is YNNKEL (reference sequence).